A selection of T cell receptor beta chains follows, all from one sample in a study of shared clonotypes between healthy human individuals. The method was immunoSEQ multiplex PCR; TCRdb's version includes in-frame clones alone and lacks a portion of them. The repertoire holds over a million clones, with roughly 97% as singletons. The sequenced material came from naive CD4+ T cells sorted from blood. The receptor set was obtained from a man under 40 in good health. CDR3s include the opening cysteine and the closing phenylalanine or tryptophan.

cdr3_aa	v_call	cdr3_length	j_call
CASYPTGTSEAFF	TRBV6-5	13	TRBJ1-1
CASSELKRLGAHEQFF	TRBV6-1	16	TRBJ2-1
CASSSGLAGVSDTQYF	TRBV5-4	16	TRBJ2-3
CARGWGNEKLFF	TRBV2	12	TRBJ1-4
CASSKHEGRLSNYGYTF	TRBV19	17	TRBJ1-2
CASSLRGGGDGYTF	TRBV5-1	14	TRBJ1-2
CASNKQGLGNEQYF	TRBV2	14	TRBJ2-7
CASSIPSRPADNYGYTF	TRBV19	17	TRBJ1-2
CASSDSGNAYEQYF	TRBV25-1	14	TRBJ2-7
CASSPNLIQETQYF	TRBV2	14	TRBJ2-5
CASSFLDRLNTEAFF	TRBV27	15	TRBJ1-1
CASSFRLVDFEQFF	TRBV6-6	14	TRBJ2-1
CASSLSVSSYEQYF	TRBV5-1	14	TRBJ2-7
CASSSGLAGASSTDTQYF	TRBV5-1	18	TRBJ2-3
CASSSLPGTSAYEQYF	TRBV7-6	16	TRBJ2-7
CASSLAGNTGELFF	TRBV5-4	14	TRBJ2-2
CASSLGLAASDTQYF	TRBV9	15	TRBJ2-3
CASSQRVGGRGGIRVHNEQFF	TRBV4-2	21	TRBJ2-1
CASSLLLIGLGYEQYF	TRBV28	16	TRBJ2-7
CASSRKTGAEAFF	TRBV10-1	13	TRBJ1-1
CASSLAPGQETQYF	TRBV5-1	14	TRBJ2-5
CASSLNTGTGGYNEQFF	TRBV7-6	17	TRBJ2-1
CASSSGGPPSTDTQYF	TRBV11-3	16	TRBJ2-3
CASRPGQPNTIYF	TRBV6-1	13	TRBJ1-3
CASSQDQRERWDTQYF	TRBV4-1	16	TRBJ2-3
CASSPLVDGYTF	TRBV18	12	TRBJ1-2
CASSYGQGRTF	TRBV6-5	11	TRBJ1-2